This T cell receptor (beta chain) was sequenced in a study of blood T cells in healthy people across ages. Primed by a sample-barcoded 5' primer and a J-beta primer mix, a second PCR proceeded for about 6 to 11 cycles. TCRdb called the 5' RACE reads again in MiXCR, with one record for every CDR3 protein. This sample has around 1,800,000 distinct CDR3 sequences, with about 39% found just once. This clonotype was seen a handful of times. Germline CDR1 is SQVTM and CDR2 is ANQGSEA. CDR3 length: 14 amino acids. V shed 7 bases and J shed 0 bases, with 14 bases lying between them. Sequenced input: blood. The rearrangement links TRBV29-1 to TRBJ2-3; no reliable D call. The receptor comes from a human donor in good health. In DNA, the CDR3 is TGCAGCGCCCCTCGTCCGACTAGCACAGATACGCAGTATTTT. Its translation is CSAPRPTSTDTQYF.